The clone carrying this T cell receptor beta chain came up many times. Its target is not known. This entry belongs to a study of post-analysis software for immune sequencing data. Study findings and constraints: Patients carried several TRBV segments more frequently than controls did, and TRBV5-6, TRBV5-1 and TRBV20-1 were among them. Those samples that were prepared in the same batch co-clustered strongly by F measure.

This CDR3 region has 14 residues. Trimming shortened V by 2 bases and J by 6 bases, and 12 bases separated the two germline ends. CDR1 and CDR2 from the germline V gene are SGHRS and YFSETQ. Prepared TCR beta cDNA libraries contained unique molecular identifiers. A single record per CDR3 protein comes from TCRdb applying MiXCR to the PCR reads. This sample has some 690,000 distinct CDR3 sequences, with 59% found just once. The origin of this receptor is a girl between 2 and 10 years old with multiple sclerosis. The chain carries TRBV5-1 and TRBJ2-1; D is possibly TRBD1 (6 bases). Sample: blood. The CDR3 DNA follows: TGCGCCAGCAGCTTAAGACAGGACTTCAATGAGCAGTTCTTC. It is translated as CASSLRQDFNEQFF.